This T cell receptor (beta chain) was captured in a study of T cells after somatic rescue of genetic block. CDR1 is LGHNA, CDR2 YNFKEQ, per germline. This CDR3 has 15 residues. Trimming took 2 bases from V and 6 from J, leaving 17 bases between them. This clone was found once. Assay: immunoSEQ multiplex PCR; the TCRdb copy retains only in-frame clones and omits some. Of 60,000 to 75,000 clones listed, about 91% are singletons. Sequenced input: peripheral blood mononuclear cells (PBMCs). The gene calls are TRBV4-2 and TRBJ2-7; the D gene is possibly TRBD2 (7 bases). This clonotype was obtained from a middle-aged man. This chain's CDR3 is CASSQTGSGGSEQYF. Written as DNA, the CDR3 is TGTGCCAGCAGCCAAACCGGGTCGGGGGGCTCCGAGCAGTACTTC.